These 28 T cell receptor beta chains share one sample of origin, sequenced in a study of shared clonotypes between healthy human individuals. Using immunoSEQ multiplex PCR, the repertoire was profiled, and TCRdb retains in-frame clones only, with some absent. The table shows approximately 2,200,000 clones, with about 93% occurring only once. Naive CD8 isolation took CD45RO-negative cells positively selected for CCR7 and excluded terminally differentiated effector memory CD45RA+ cells. Sequenced sample: naive CD8+ T cells from PBMCs. These TCRs come from a man between 18 and 35 years old in good health. Some clones in this sample may be carry-over from other donors' samples.

Details on this clone: The sample holds other DNA sequences that translate to the same CDR3. This chain links TRBV7-9 with TRBJ2-7; D is unresolved. The CDR3 is made up of 13 amino acids. V was clipped by 1 base and J by 0 bases, with 4 bases between them. Germline V CDR1 and CDR2: SEHNR, FQNEAQ (reference sequence). The CDR3 reads CASSLVSSYEQYF. The CDR3 DNA follows: TGTGCCAGCAGCTTAGTCAGCTCCTACGAGCAGTACTTC.

The chain combines TRBV7-7 with TRBJ2-3; 8 nucleotides align to TRBD1. This CDR3 has 18 amino acids. Per the germline V gene, CDR1 is SSHAT and CDR2 is FNYEAQ (reference sequence). Trimming took 3 bases from V and 1 from J; bases not matched to a gene: 12. In DNA, the CDR3 is TGTGCCAGCAGCTTGGGCCCACAGGGGGAGTTGGGCACAGATACGCAGTATTTT. Protein: CASSLGPQGELGTDTQYF.

CDR3 coding DNA: TGTGCCAGCAGGGCAGGGTCAAACAGCAATCAGCCCCAGCATTTT. Its translation: CASRAGSNSNQPQHF. The rearrangement joins TRBV27 to TRBJ1-5; tentatively, D is TRBD1 (5 bases). Trimming took 6 bases from V and 1 from J, leaving 13 bases between them. Germline V gene lookup returns CDR1 MNHEY and CDR2 SMNVEV (reference sequence). This CDR3 region has 15 residues.

The genes are TRBV5-1 and TRBJ2-2; D is possibly TRBD1 (6 bases). The CDR3 runs 16 residues. Trimming took 0 bases from V and 4 from J, leaving 13 bases between them. Germline V gene sequence: CDR1 SGHRS, CDR2 YFSETQ. CDR3 DNA sequence: TGCGCCAGCAGCTTGGCTACGACAGGAATCACCGGGGAGCTGTTTTTT. It codes for CASSLATTGITGELFF.

The J gene is TRBJ2-7, the V gene TRBV7-6, with 7 bases identical to TRBD1. With V trimmed by 1 base and J by 1 base, 4 bases remained unmatched. Germline assignment: CDR1 SGHVS and CDR2 FNYEAQ. The CDR3 consists of 15 residues. In DNA, the CDR3 is TGTGCCAGCAGCTTAGAGAGGGACAGTTCCTACGAGCAGTACTTC. The encoded protein is CASSLERDSSYEQYF.

The J gene is TRBJ2-7, the V gene TRBV11-2; 7 bases fit TRBD2. V lost 5 bases, J lost 0 bases, and 10 bases stayed unmatched. The CDR3 contains 16 residues. CDR1 and CDR2 from the germline V gene are SGHAT and FQNNGV. The CDR3 coding sequence is TGTGCCAGCAGCCAACTCCCAGCGGGAACCTCCTACGAGCAGTACTTC. Protein: CASSQLPAGTSYEQYF.

J is TRBJ2-5 and V is TRBV19, with D uncertain. Germline values: CDR1 LNHDA, CDR2 SQIVND (reference sequence). Trimming took off 5 bases at V and 5 bases at J, with 12 bases between the two ends. The CDR3 covers 13 residues. The CDR3 DNA reads TGTGCCAGTAGTCCTAGGATGCAGGAGACCCAGTACTTC. It yields the protein CASSPRMQETQYF.

The count of this clone is one. The rearrangement uses TRBV6-5 and TRBJ2-5; 8 bases match TRBD2. The J call may be mistaken, given a closer DNA end match to TRBJ2-7. The CDR3 consists of 15 residues. CDR1 is MNHEY, CDR2 SVGAGI, per germline. CDR3 region: CASSDSLAGTYEQYF. DNA of the CDR3: TGTGCCAGCAGCGACTCGTTAGCGGGAACCTACGAGCAGTACTTC.

The genes are TRBV28 and TRBJ2-2, with 7 bases that match TRBD2. The CDR3 length is 15 residues. Germline CDR1 MDHEN, CDR2 SYDVKM. Germline trimming cut 5 bases from V and 3 bases from J; bases unmatched to any gene: 6. CDR3 protein: CASSGLERDTGELFF. The CDR3 DNA follows: TGTGCCAGCAGTGGACTAGAGAGGGACACCGGGGAGCTGTTTTTT. The variable domain in full, completed from reference TRBV28 and TRBJ2-2, reads DVKVTQSSRYLVKRTGEKVFLECVQDMDHENMFWYRQDPGLGLRLIYFSYDVKMKEKGDIPEGYSVSREKKERFSLILESASTNQTSMYLCASSGLERDTGELFFGEGSRLTVL.

This chain connects TRBV27 to TRBJ2-7, with D perhaps TRBD2 (5 bases). Trimming removed 0 bases at V and 4 bases at J, with 13 bases between. Germline values: CDR1 MNHEY, CDR2 SMNVEV (reference sequence). The CDR3 extends over 15 amino acids. The CDR3 DNA follows: TGTGCCAGCAGTTTATCGAAAGGGAGTAGATACGAGCAGTACTTC. It encodes CASSLSKGSRYEQYF.

The chain uses TRBV28 and TRBJ2-7; TRBD2 aligns across 10 bases. J lost 5 bases, V lost 5 bases, and 9 bases had no gene match. The CDR3 runs 15 residues. Germline V gives CDR1 MDHEN, CDR2 SYDVKM. The chain's CDR3 is CASSRLAGEDDEQYF. CDR3 sequence (DNA): TGTGCCAGCAGTCGGCTAGCGGGAGAGGACGACGAGCAGTACTTC.

A note on this clone: Other DNA sequences of this sample code for an identical CDR3. This chain links TRBV11-2 with TRBJ2-7; D not certain. Germline V gene data show CDR1 as SGHAT and CDR2 as FQNNGV. This CDR3 spans 13 amino acids. The germline V and J ends were trimmed by 5 bases and 2 bases, with 10 bases remaining between them. The CDR3: CASSLFGAYEQYF. The DNA for the CDR3 is TGTGCCAGCAGCCTTTTTGGTGCCTACGAGCAGTACTTC.

This clone was detected once. The gene calls are TRBV27 and TRBJ2-3; no reliable D call. The V and J ends lost 3 bases and 2 bases respectively, with 15 bases between them. Germline CDR1 MNHEY, CDR2 SMNVEV (reference sequence). The CDR3 covers 16 residues. The CDR3 loop is CASSFQYPTITDTQYF. CDR3 nucleotide sequence: TGTGCCAGCAGTTTTCAGTATCCGACCATCACAGATACGCAGTATTTT.

The chain combines TRBV6-1 with TRBJ1-4; weak D call: TRBD1 (6 bases). CDR3 length: 14 residues. In germline, CDR1 is MNHNS, CDR2 SASEGT. V was cut by 6 bases and J by 3 bases, with 11 bases left in between. The CDR3 reads CASRRTAANEKLFF. The CDR3 coding sequence is TGTGCCAGCAGGAGGACAGCTGCTAATGAAAAACTGTTTTTT.

In DNA, the CDR3 is TGTGCCATCAGTGATGTGGCGGCAAACACCATATATTTT. Its protein is CAISDVAANTIYF. The chain combines TRBV10-3 with TRBJ1-3; D gene uncertain. The CDR3 spans 13 residues. Deletions cut 3 bases from V and 6 bases from J, with 9 bases between. Germline assignment: CDR1 ENHRY and CDR2 SYGVKD.

This clone was seen a single time. V usage is TRBV2 and J usage is TRBJ2-7; TRBD2 is a possible D gene (7 bases). V lost 7 bases, J lost 3 bases, and 25 bases lay in between. Per germline, CDR1 SNHLY and CDR2 FYNNEI. This CDR3 has 17 amino acids. The CDR3 sequence is CASTPRGGGLPNYEQYF. CDR3 DNA: TGTGCCAGCACCCCGCGCGGGGGCGGCTTACCTAACTACGAGCAGTACTTC.

This chain uses TRBV30 with TRBJ2-7; possible D gene TRBD2, 6 bases. The ends were cut back, 6 bases at V and 1 base at J, with 16 bases in the middle. Germline-derived CDR1 and CDR2 are GTSNPN and SVGIG (reference sequence). The CDR3 extends over 14 amino acids. CDR3 loop: CACFRDFLSYEQYF. The CDR3, as DNA: TGTGCCTGTTTTCGGGACTTTTTGTCCTACGAGCAGTACTTC.

This rearrangement joins TRBV9 to TRBJ2-7; 8 bases fit TRBD1. The V segment lost 3 bases and the J segment 2 bases; nucleotides outside the gene matches: 7. Germline V gene sequence: CDR1 SGDLS, CDR2 YYNGEE. This CDR3 has 15 amino acids. CDR3 loop: CASSAATGAAYEQYF. The CDR3 DNA reads as TGTGCCAGCAGCGCTGCGACAGGGGCCGCCTACGAGCAGTACTTC.

This chain joins TRBV19 and TRBJ2-1; tentative D call: TRBD2 (5 bases). There are 15 residues in the CDR3. Germline V CDR1 and CDR2: LNHDA, SQIVND (reference sequence). Trimming removed 1 base from V and 5 bases from J, with 12 bases in between. CDR3 sequence (DNA): TGTGCCAGTAGTATAGTCGGACTCGGAAACAATGAGCAGTTCTTC. Translated: CASSIVGLGNNEQFF.

The chain links TRBV12-5 to TRBJ2-7; D unclear. There are 12 residues in the CDR3. Germline CDR1 is LGHNT and CDR2 is FRNRAP. V was cut by 6 bases and J by 2 bases, with 8 bases left in between. The CDR3 DNA reads as TGTGCTAGTGGCTCCACCCCCTACGAGCAGTACTTC. Its protein is CASGSTPYEQYF.

Regarding this clone: Other DNA sequences from this sample encode an identical CDR3 as well. The chain uses TRBV2 and TRBJ1-1; D gene uncertain. Germline CDR1 reads SNHLY; CDR2 reads FYNNEI. The CDR3 contains 13 residues. V dropped 2 bases and J dropped 4 bases, with 8 bases sitting between them. CDR3 in DNA: TGTGCCAGCAGTGAACGAGGCGGCACTGAAGCTTTCTTT. Protein: CASSERGGTEAFF.

This chain joins TRBV27 and TRBJ1-5; D is ambiguous. Looked up from germline, CDR1 is MNHEY and CDR2 is SMNVEV (reference sequence). This CDR3 has 23 amino acids. V was clipped by 3 bases and J by 0 bases, with 33 bases between them. In DNA, the CDR3 is TGTGCCAGCAGTTTTGAGCGAGGGCCCCCCAACCAAGACTCAGAAAATAGCAATCAGCCCCAGCATTTT. The encoded protein is CASSFERGPPNQDSENSNQPQHF.

The DNA of the CDR3 is TGCGCCAGCAGCCAAGATCAGGGGGAGTCCTTACCGGAGACCCAGTACTTC. Amino acids: CASSQDQGESLPETQYF. The J gene is TRBJ2-5, the V gene TRBV4-3; the match to TRBD1 covers 7 bases. Per germline, CDR1 LGHNA and CDR2 YSLEER. The CDR3 sequence is 17 residues long. The trim removed 0 bases at V and 5 bases at J, leaving 12 bases unmatched.

V usage is TRBV4-2 and J usage is TRBJ1-2; a weak D match, TRBD1 (5 bases). The CDR3 runs to 16 residues. The germline gives CDR1 LGHNA, CDR2 YNFKEQ. V was cut by 2 bases and J by 1 base, with 14 bases left in between. CDR3 sequence (DNA): TGTGCCAGCAGCCAACTAGCCAGGGCCATTAACTATGGCTACACCTTC. It yields the protein CASSQLARAINYGYTF.

V is TRBV27 and J is TRBJ2-1, with 13 nucleotides matching TRBD2. Trimming took 5 bases from V and 2 from J; bases not matched to a gene: 3. The germline CDR1 and CDR2 sequences are MNHEY and SMNVEV (reference sequence). The CDR3 sequence is 16 residues long. In nucleotides, the CDR3 is TGTGCCAGCAGTGACACTAGCGGGAGGGCCTACAATGAGCAGTTCTTC. Encoded protein: CASSDTSGRAYNEQFF.

The chain has TRBV5-1 and TRBJ2-1; 7 nucleotides line up with TRBD1. This CDR3 spans 19 amino acids. The V gene's germline CDR1 is SGHRS and CDR2 YFSETQ. The junction had 24 bases not matched to a gene; V was cut back by 4 bases and J by 8 bases. CDR3 sequence reads: CASSPDWTGIGNMGYEQFF. The DNA for the CDR3 is TGCGCCAGCAGCCCCGATTGGACAGGCATAGGGAATATGGGGTATGAGCAGTTCTTC. The full variable domain, rest sourced from reference TRBV5-1 and TRBJ2-1, is KAGVTQTPRYLIKTRGQQVTLSCSPISGHRSVSWYQQTPGQGLQFLFEYFSETQRNKGNFPGRFSGRQFSNSRSEMNVSTLELGDSALYLCASSPDWTGIGNMGYEQFFGPGTRLTVL.

This clone showed up just once. The chain links TRBV11-2 to TRBJ1-2, with TRBD1 identical over 9 bases. V shed 5 bases, J shed 4 bases, and the junction held 5 bases outside the gene matches. The CDR3 runs to 14 residues. Germline CDR1 SGHAT, CDR2 FQNNGV. The CDR3 loop is CASSPGTGLYGYTF. CDR3 DNA sequence: TGTGCCAGCAGCCCCGGGACAGGGCTCTATGGCTACACCTTC. The full variable domain, its missing parts supplied by reference TRBV11-2 and TRBJ1-2, is EAGVAQSPRYKIIEKRQSVAFWCNPISGHATLYWYQQILGQGPKLLIQFQNNGVVDDSQLPKDRFSAERLKGVDSTLKIQPAKLEDSAVYLCASSPGTGLYGYTFGSGTRLTVV.

This clone was observed once. The chain couples TRBV27 to TRBJ1-1; possibly TRBD1 for D (6 bases). The CDR3 length is 13 residues. V lost 7 bases and J 7 bases, leaving 16 bases between the germline ends. The germline CDR1 and CDR2 sequences are MNHEY and SMNVEV (reference sequence). Here the CDR3 reads CASTGGTRYEAFF. CDR3 coding DNA: TGTGCCAGCACCGGGGGCACTCGGTATGAAGCTTTCTTT.